These 4 T cell receptor beta chains came from one sample sequenced in a study of cytomegalovirus exposure and HLA in healthy donors. A multiplex PCR was run with 60 Vbeta primers and 13 Jbeta primers. Profiled with immunoSEQ multiplex PCR; TCRdb holds only in-frame clones, not every one. In total, the table holds 68,000 or so clones. Sequencing used PBMCs. The receptor set was obtained from a female donor in good health and CMV-seropositive.

The chain uses TRBV19 and TRBJ1-1, with D possibly being TRBD1 (6 bases). There are 15 residues in the CDR3. Trimming cost V 6 bases and J 0 bases, with 14 bases left between them. Germline V lookup: CDR1 LNHDA, CDR2 SQIVND (reference sequence). The CDR3 DNA is TGTGCCAGTAGCCACAGGGTTAACTTGAACACTGAAGCTTTCTTT. As protein: CASSHRVNLNTEAFF.

Here the CDR3 reads CASSLEGLARGNTGELFF. Here the CDR3 DNA reads TGTGCCAGCAGCTTGGAGGGACTAGCGAGGGGAAACACCGGGGAGCTGTTTTTT. The J gene is TRBJ2-2, the V gene TRBV5-4; TRBD2 agrees at 10 bases. V was pared by 0 bases and J by 2 bases, with 7 bases of the junction left unmatched. Germline values: CDR1 SGHNT, CDR2 YYREEE (reference sequence). The CDR3 is 18 residues long.

CDR3: CASSLEPIERGTYEQYF. Here the CDR3 DNA reads TGCGCCAGCAGCTTGGAGCCAATCGAACGCGGTACCTACGAGCAGTACTTC. The gene calls are TRBV5-1 and TRBJ2-7; D uncertain. V lost 0 bases and J 2 bases, leaving 18 bases between the germline ends. Germline-derived CDR1 and CDR2 are SGHRS and YFSETQ. The CDR3 extends over 17 amino acids.

This chain connects TRBV5-6 to TRBJ1-1; no definite D call. CDR3 length: 12 amino acids. Germline CDR1 is SGHDT and CDR2 is YYEEEE. V lost 2 bases to trimming and J lost 4 bases, with 6 bases between them. CDR3: CASSFYGTEAFF. CDR3 bases: TGTGCCAGCAGCTTTTACGGCACTGAAGCTTTCTTT.